This TCR beta chain was profiled in a study of T-cell memory formation after mild COVID-19. The CDR3 loop spans 16 amino acids. The V and J ends lost 3 bases and 0 bases respectively, with 15 bases between them. CDR1 is SGDLS, CDR2 YYNGEE, per germline. A word on this clonotype: Its antigen is unidentified.

It was 5'RACE with constant-segment primers that produced the TCR alpha and TCR beta cDNA libraries, which carried sample barcodes and UMIs. TCRdb passed the 5' RACE reads through MiXCR, listing each CDR3 protein once. This sample carries more than 75,000 distinct CDR3 sequences, more than 20% of them seen once, and the ten largest clones take roughly 39%. Study-level results: Pre-infection memory already had some responding clones, implying cross-reactive memory joined. Day 15 to 85 contractors were CD4/CD8 balanced; later expanders leaned CD4+.

Sequenced input: PBMCs or a T cell subset sorted from them (not recorded which). This receptor was identified in a man aged 18 to 30 who had mild COVID-19 (a few samples of this study predate the infection). Cell type and time point are not known. The chain couples TRBV9 to TRBJ1-1, with no clear D. Here the CDR3 DNA reads TGTGCCAGCAGCGATTCCGGTTTAGGTCTGAACACTGAAGCTTTCTTT. Its protein product is CASSDSGLGLNTEAFF.